This TCR beta chain was profiled in a study of early T cells in non-severe SARS-CoV-2 infection. At least ten counts were recorded for this clonotype. The CDR3 spans 15 residues. V shed 5 bases and J 10 bases; nucleotides not matched to a gene: 9. Germline lookup yields CDR1 SEHNR and CDR2 FQNEAQ (reference sequence). TCRdb re-analysed the 5' RACE reads in MiXCR, keeping a single row per CDR3 protein. The top ten hold approximately 5.6% of the sample, which has tens of thousands of distinct CDR3 sequences, roughly 4.2% seen once. The origin of this receptor is an adult who was a healthcare worker with PCR-confirmed SARS-CoV-2 infection or an uninfected control (not recorded which). Material: whole blood. V usage is TRBV7-9 and J usage is TRBJ1-6, with TRBD1 identical over 9 bases. In DNA, the CDR3 is TGTGCCAGCAGCATAAGACAGGGGGGGGCCTCACCCCTCCACTTT. It codes for CASSIRQGGASPLHF.